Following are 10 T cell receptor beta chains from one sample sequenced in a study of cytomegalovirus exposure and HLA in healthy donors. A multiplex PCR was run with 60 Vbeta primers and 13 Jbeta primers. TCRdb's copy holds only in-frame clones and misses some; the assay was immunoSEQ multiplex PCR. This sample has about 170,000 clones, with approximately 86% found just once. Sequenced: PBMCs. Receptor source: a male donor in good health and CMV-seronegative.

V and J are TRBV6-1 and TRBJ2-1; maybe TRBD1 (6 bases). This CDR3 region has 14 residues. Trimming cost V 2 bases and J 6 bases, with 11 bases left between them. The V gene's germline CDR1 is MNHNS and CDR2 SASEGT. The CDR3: CASSELSRGNEQFF. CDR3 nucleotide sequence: TGTGCCAGCAGTGAACTGTCCAGGGGCAATGAGCAGTTCTTC.

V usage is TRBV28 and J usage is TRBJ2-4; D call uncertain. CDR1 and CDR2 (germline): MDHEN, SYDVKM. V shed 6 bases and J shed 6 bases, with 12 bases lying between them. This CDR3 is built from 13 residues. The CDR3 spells CASSRPEINIQYF. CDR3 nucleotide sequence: TGTGCCAGCAGCCGCCCCGAGATAAACATTCAGTACTTC.

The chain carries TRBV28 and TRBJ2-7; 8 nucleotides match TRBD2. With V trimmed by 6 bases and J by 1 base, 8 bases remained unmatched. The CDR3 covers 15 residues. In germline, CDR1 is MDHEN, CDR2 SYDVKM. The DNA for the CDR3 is TGTGCCAGCAGGACAACTAGCGGTGTATCCTACGAGCAGTACTTC. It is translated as CASRTTSGVSYEQYF.

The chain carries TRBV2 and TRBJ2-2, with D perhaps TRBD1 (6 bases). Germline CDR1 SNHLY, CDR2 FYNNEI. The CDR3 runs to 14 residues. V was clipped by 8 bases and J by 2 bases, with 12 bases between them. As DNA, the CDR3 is TGTGCCAGCCGACAGGCGGATAACACCGGGGAGCTGTTTTTT. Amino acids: CASRQADNTGELFF.

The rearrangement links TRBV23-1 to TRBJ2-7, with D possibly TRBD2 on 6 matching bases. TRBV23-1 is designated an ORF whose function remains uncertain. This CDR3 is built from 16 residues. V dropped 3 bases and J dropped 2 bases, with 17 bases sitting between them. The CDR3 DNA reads TGCGCCAGCAGTCATCCCGGCCCTAGCGCTCCCTACGAGCAGTACTTC. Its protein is CASSHPGPSAPYEQYF.

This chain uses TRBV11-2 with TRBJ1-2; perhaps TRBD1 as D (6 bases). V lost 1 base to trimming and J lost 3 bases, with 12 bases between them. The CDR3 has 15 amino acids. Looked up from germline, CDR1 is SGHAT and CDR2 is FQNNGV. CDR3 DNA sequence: TGTGCCAGCAGCTTAGTGGGGGGGCTCGACTATGGCTACACCTTC. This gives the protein CASSLVGGLDYGYTF.

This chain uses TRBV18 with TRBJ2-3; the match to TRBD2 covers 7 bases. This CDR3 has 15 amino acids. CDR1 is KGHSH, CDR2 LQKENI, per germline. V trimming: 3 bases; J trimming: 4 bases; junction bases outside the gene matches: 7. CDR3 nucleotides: TGTGCCAGCTCACCGAAAAAGCTAGCGGCAGATACGCAGTATTTT. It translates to CASSPKKLAADTQYF.

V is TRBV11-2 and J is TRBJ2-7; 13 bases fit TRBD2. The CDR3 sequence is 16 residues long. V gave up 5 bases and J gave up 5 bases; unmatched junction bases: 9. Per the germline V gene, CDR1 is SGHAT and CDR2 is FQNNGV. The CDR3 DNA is TGTGCCAGCAGCCCTCCCGGACTAGCGGGAGTGAACGAGCAGTACTTC. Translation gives CASSPPGLAGVNEQYF.

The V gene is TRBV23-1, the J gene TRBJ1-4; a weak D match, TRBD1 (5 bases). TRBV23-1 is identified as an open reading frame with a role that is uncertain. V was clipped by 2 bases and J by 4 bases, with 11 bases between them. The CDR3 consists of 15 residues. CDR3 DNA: TGCGCCAGCAGTCAAACCACAGGCTTTAATGAAAAACTGTTTTTT. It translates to CASSQTTGFNEKLFF.

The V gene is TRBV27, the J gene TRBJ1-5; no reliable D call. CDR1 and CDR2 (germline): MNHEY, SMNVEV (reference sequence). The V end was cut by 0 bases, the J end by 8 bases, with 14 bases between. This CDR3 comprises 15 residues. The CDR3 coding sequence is TGTGCCAGCAGTTTATCGTGGAAGAGGATAGAGCCCCAGCATTTT. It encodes CASSLSWKRIEPQHF.